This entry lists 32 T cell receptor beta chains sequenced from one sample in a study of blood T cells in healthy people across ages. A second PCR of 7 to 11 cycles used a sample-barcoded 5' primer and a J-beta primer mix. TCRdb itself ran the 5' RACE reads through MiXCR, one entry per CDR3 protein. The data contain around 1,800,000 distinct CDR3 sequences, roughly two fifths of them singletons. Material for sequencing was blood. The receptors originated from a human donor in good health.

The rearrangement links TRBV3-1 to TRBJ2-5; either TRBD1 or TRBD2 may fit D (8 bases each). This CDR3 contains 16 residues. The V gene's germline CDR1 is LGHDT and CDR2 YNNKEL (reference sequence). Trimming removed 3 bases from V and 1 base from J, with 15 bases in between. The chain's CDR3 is CASSQGQAGGQETQYF. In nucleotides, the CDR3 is TGTGCCAGCAGCCAGGGACAGGCGGGGGGCCAAGAGACCCAGTACTTC.

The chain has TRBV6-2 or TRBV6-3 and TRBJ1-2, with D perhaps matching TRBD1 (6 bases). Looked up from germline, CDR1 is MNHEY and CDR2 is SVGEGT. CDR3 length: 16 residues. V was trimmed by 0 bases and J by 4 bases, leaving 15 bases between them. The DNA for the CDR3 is TGTGCCAGCAGTTACTCGGGGCCGTCGACAGGCTATGGCTACACCTTC. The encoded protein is CASSYSGPSTGYGYTF.

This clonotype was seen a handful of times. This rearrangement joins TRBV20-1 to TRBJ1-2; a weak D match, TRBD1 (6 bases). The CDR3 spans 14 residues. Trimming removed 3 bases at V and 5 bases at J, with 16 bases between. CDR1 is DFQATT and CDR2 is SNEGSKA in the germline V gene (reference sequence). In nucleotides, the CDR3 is TGCAGTGCTAGGTTCTCAACAGGGCGGTATGGCTACACCTTC. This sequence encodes CSARFSTGRYGYTF.

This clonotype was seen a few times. CDR3 bases: TGCGCCAGCAGCCCGGAGACACTTATTAACTATGGCTACACCTTC. Its protein is CASSPETLINYGYTF. The V call is TRBV5-1, the J call TRBJ1-2; D is ambiguous. The CDR3 loop spans 15 amino acids. V gave up 4 bases and J gave up 1 base, with 14 bases separating them. Germline V gene data show CDR1 as SGHRS and CDR2 as YFSETQ.

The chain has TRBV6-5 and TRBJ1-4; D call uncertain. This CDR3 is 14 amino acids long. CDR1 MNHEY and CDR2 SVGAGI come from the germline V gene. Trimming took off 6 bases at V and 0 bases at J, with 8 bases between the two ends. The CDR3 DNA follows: TGTGCCAGCAGGAGGGTAGCAACTAATGAAAAACTGTTTTTT. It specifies CASRRVATNEKLFF.

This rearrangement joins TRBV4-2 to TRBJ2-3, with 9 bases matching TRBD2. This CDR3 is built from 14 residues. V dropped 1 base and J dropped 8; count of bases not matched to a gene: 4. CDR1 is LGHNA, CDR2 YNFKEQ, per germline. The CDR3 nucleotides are TGTGCCAGCAGCCAAGGCGGGGGGGCCGGTACGCAGTATTTT. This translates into CASSQGGGAGTQYF.

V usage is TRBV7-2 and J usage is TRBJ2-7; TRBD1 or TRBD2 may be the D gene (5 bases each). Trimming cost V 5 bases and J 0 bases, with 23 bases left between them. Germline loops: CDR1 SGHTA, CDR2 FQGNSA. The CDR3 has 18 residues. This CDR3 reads CASSLDRDLNLGSYEQYF. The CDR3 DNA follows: TGTGCCAGCAGCCTAGACCGGGACCTAAACTTGGGCTCCTACGAGCAGTACTTC.

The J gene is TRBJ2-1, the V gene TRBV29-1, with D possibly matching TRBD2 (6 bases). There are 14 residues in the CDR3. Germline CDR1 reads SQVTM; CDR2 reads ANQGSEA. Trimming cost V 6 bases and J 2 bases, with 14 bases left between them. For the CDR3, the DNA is TGCAGCGTGAGTGGACTACTAGCCTACAATGAGCAGTTCTTC. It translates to CSVSGLLAYNEQFF.

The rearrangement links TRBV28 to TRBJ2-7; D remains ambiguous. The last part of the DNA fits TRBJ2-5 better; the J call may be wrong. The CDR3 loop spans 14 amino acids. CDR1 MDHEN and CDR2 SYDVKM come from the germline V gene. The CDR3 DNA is TGTGCCAGCACAGTAGTTGCCCCCGGTGGGACCCAGTACTTC. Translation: CASTVVAPGGTQYF.

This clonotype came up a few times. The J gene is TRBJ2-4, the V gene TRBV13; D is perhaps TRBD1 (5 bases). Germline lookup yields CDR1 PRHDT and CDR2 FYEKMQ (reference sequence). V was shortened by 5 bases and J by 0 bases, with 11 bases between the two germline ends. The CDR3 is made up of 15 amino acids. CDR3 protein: CASSQRQLAKNIQYF. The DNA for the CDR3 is TGTGCCAGCAGCCAACGACAGTTAGCCAAAAACATTCAGTACTTC.

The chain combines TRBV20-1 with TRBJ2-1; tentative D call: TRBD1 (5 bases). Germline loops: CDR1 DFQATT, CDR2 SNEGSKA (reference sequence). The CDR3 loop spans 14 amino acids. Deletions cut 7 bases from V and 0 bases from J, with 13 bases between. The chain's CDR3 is CSGGRQNSYNEQFF. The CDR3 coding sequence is TGCAGTGGTGGGCGACAGAACTCCTACAATGAGCAGTTCTTC.

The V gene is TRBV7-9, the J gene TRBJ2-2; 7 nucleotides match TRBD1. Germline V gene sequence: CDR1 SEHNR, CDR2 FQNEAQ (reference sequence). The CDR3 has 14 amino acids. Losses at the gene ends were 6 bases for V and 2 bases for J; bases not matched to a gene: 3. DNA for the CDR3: TGTGCCAGCAGACAGGGGTATAACACCGGGGAGCTGTTTTTT. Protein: CASRQGYNTGELFF.

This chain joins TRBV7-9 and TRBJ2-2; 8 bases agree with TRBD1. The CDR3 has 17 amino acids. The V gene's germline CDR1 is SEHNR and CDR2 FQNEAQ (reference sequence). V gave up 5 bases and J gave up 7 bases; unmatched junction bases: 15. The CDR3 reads CASSPPVGTGVFGELFF. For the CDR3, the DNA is TGTGCCAGCAGCCCGCCTGTCGGGACAGGTGTATTCGGGGAGCTGTTTTTT.

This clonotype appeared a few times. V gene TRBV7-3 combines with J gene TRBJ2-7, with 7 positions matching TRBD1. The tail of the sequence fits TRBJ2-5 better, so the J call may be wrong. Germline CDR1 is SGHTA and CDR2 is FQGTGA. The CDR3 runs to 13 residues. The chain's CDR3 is CASSVENRGTQYF. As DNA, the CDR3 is TGTGCCAGCAGCGTAGAAAACAGGGGGACCCAGTACTTC.

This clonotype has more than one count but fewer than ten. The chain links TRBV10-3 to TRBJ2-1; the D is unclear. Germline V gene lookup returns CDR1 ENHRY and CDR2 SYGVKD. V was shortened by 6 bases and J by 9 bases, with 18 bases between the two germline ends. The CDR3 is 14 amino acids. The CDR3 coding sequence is TGTGCCATCAGACCCCAAAACAGCGATGGTGAGCAGTTCTTC. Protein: CAIRPQNSDGEQFF.

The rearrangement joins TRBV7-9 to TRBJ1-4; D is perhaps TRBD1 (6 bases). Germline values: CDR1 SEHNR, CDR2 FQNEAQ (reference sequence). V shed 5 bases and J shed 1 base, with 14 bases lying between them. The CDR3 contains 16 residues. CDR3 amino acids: CASSPPGAGTNEKLFF. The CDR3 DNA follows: TGTGCCAGCAGCCCCCCAGGGGCAGGAACTAATGAAAAACTGTTTTTT. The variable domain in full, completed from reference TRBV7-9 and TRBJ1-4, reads DTGVSQNPRHKITKRGQNVTFRCDPISEHNRLYWYRQTLGQGPEFLTYFQNEAQLEKSRLLSDRFSAERPKGSFSTLEIQRTEQGDSAMYLCASSPPGAGTNEKLFFGSGTQLSVL.

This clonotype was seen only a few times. In DNA, the CDR3 is TGCAGTGCGAGCCCCAACAGTCACTATGGCTACACCTTC. It is translated as CSASPNSHYGYTF. This chain joins TRBV20-1 and TRBJ1-2; no reliable D call. CDR1 DFQATT and CDR2 SNEGSKA come from the germline V gene (reference sequence). The germline V and J ends were trimmed by 6 bases and 3 bases, with 14 bases remaining between them. The CDR3 has 13 residues.

The CDR3: CASSPPQGTTEAFF. The CDR3, as DNA: TGTGCCAGCTCACCACCCCAGGGTACTACTGAAGCTTTCTTT. V is TRBV18 and J is TRBJ1-1; D may be TRBD1 (5 bases). Germline lookup yields CDR1 KGHSH and CDR2 LQKENI. Trimming removed 0 bases at V and 5 bases at J, with 10 bases between. The CDR3 sequence is 14 residues long.

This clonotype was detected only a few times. The CDR3 coding sequence is TGCAGTCTGAGGTCTAGCGGGGGCAACACAGATACGCAGTATTTT. Protein sequence: CSLRSSGGNTDTQYF. This sequence joins TRBV29-1 and TRBJ2-3; TRBD2 aligns across 10 bases. The CDR3 contains 15 residues. Germline V gene sequence: CDR1 SQVTM, CDR2 ANQGSEA.

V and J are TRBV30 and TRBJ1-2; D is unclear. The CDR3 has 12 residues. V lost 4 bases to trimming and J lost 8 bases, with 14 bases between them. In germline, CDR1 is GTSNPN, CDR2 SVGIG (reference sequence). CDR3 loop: CAWMADRRGYTF. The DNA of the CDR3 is TGTGCCTGGATGGCGGACCGGAGAGGCTACACCTTC.

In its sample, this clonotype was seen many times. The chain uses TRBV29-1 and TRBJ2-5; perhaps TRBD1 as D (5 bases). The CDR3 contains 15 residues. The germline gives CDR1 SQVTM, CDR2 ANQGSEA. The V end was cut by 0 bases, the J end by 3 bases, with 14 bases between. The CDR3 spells CSVEDPRTPKETQYF. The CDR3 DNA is TGCAGCGTTGAAGATCCTAGGACACCCAAAGAGACCCAGTACTTC.

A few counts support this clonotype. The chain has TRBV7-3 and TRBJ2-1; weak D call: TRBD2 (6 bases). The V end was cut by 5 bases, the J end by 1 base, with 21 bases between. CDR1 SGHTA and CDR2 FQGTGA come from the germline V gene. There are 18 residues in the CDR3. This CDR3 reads CASSQKVVGGASYNEQFF. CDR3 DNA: TGTGCCAGCAGCCAAAAAGTGGTTGGAGGGGCTTCCTACAATGAGCAGTTCTTC.

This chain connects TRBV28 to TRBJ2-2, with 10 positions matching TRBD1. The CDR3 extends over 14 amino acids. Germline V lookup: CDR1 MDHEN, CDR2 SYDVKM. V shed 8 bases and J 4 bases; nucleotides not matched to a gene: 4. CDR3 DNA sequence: TGTGCCAGCCGACAGGGGGCGCGCACCGGGGAGCTGTTTTTT. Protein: CASRQGARTGELFF. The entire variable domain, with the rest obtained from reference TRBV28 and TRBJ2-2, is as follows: DVKVTQSSRYLVKRTGEKVFLECVQDMDHENMFWYRQDPGLGLRLIYFSYDVKMKEKGDIPEGYSVSREKKERFSLILESASTNQTSMYLCASRQGARTGELFFGEGSRLTVL.

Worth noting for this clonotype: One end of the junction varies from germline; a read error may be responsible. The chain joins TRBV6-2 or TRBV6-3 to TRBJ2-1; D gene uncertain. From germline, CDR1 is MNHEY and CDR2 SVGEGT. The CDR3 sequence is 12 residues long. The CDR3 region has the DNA TGTGCCAGCAGCTTTTTTTACAATGAGCGGTTCTTC. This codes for CASSFFYNERFF.

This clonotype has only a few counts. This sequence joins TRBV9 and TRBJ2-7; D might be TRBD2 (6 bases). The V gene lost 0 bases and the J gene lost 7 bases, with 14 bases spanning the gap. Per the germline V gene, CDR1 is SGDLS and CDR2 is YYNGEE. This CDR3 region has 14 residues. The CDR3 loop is CASSVDGKGREQYF. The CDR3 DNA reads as TGTGCCAGCAGCGTAGACGGGAAGGGGAGGGAGCAGTACTTC.

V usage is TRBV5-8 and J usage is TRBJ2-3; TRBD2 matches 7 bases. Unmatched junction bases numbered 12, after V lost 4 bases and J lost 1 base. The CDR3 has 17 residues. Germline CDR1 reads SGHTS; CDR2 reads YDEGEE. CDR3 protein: CASSPPGGTLGTDTQYF. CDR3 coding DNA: TGTGCCAGCAGCCCGCCCGGGGGGACCCTGGGCACAGATACGCAGTATTTT.

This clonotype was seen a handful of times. CDR3 loop: CASTLGTYNEQFF. The CDR3 bases are TGTGCCAGCACCTTAGGGACCTACAATGAGCAGTTCTTC. This chain uses TRBV28 with TRBJ2-1; unclear D gene. The CDR3 sequence is 13 residues long. V lost 7 bases to trimming and J lost 2 bases, with 9 bases between them. The germline gives CDR1 MDHEN, CDR2 SYDVKM. The complete variable domain, with remaining parts taken from reference TRBV28 and TRBJ2-1, reads DVKVTQSSRYLVKRTGEKVFLECVQDMDHENMFWYRQDPGLGLRLIYFSYDVKMKEKGDIPEGYSVSREKKERFSLILESASTNQTSMYLCASTLGTYNEQFFGPGTRLTVL.

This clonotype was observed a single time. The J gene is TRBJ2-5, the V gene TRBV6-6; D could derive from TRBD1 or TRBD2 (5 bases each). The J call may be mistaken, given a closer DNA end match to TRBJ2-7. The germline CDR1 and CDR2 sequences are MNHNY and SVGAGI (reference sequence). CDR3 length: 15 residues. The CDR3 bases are TGTGCCAGCAGTTACTCCGCCGGGACCTGCGGCGAGCAGTACTTC. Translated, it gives CASSYSAGTCGEQYF.

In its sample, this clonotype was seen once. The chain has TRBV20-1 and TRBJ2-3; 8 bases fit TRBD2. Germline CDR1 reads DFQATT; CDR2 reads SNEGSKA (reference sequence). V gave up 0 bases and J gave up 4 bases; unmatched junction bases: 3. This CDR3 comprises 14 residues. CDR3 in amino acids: CSAREASGPDTQYF. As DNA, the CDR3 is TGCAGTGCTAGAGAGGCTAGCGGGCCAGATACGCAGTATTTT.

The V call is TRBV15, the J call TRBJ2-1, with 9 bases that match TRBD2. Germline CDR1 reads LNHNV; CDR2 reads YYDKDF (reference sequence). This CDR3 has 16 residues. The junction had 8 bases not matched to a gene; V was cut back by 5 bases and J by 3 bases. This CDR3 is CATSGRTSANYNEQFF. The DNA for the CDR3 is TGTGCCACCAGCGGTCGGACTAGCGCGAACTACAATGAGCAGTTCTTC.

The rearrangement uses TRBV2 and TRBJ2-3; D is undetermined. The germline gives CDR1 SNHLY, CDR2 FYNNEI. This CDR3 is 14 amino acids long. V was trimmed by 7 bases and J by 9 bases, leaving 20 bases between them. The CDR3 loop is CASTGANPLGTQYF. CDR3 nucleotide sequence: TGTGCCAGCACCGGAGCGAACCCCCTGGGGACGCAGTATTTT.

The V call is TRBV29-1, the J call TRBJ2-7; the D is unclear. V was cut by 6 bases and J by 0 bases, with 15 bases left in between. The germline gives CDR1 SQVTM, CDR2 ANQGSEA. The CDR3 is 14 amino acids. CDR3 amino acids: CSVSPVRSSYEQYF. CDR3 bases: TGCAGCGTGTCCCCGGTTAGGAGCTCCTACGAGCAGTACTTC.